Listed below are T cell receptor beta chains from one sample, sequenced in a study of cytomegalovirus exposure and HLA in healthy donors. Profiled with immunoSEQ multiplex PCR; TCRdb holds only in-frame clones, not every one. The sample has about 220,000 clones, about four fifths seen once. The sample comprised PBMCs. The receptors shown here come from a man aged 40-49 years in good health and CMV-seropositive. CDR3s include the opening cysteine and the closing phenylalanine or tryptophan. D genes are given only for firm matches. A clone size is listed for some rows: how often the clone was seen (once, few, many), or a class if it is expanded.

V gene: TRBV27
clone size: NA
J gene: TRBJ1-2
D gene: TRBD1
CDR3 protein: CASSPFGGQGRGYTF
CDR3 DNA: TGTGCCAGCAGTCCCTTCGGTGGACAGGGGAGAGGCTACACCTTC

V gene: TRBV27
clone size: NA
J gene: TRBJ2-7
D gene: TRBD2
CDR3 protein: CASRPSSGRAGTYEQYF
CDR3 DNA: TGTGCCAGCAGACCGTCTAGCGGGAGGGCCGGTACCTACGAGCAGTACTTC

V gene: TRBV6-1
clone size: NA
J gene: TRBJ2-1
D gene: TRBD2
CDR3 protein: CATLAGSYNEQFF
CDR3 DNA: TGTGCCACTCTAGCGGGGTCCTACAATGAGCAGTTCTTC

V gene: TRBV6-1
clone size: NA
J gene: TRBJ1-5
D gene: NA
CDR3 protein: CASSDLQDNQPQHF
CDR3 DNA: TGTGCCAGCAGTGACCTACAGGACAATCAGCCCCAGCATTTT

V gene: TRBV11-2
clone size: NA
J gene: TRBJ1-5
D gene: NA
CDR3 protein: CASSLSDSSNQPQHF
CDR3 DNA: TGTGCCAGCAGCTTATCGGACAGTAGCAATCAGCCCCAGCATTTT

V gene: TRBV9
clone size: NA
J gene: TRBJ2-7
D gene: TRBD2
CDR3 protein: CASSVQGLAGAYEQYF
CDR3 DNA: TGTGCCAGCAGCGTACAGGGACTAGCGGGAGCCTACGAGCAGTACTTC

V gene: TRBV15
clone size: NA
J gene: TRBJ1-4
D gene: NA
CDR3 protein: CATSRRDPGTYPNEKLFF
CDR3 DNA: TGTGCCACCAGCAGACGGGACCCCGGGACTTATCCTAATGAAAAACTGTTTTTT

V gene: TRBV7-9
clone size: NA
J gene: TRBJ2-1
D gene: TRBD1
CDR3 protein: CASSLSTGVVNEQFF
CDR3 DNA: TGTGCCAGCAGCTTGTCCACAGGGGTGGTCAATGAGCAGTTCTTC

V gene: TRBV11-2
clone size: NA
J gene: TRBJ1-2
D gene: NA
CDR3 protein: CASSPWGLDINYGYTF
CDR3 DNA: TGTGCCAGCAGCCCCTGGGGCCTAGACATAAACTATGGCTACACCTTC

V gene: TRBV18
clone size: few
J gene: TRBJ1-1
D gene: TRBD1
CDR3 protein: CASSPGQGKRNTEAFF
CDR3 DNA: TGTGCCAGCTCACCGGGACAGGGCAAGAGAAACACTGAAGCTTTCTTT

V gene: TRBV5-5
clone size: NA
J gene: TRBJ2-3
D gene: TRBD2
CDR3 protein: CASSLGTAGGRTDTQYF
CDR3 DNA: TGTGCCAGCAGCTTGGGAACGGCGGGAGGTCGCACAGATACGCAGTATTTT

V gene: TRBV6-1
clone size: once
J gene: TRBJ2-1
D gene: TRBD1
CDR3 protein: CASRGQGSAEQFF
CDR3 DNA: TGTGCCAGCAGAGGACAGGGTTCGGCTGAGCAGTTCTTC

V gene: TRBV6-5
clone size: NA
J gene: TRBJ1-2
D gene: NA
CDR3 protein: CASSYSGYGEIDGYTF
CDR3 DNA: TGTGCCAGCAGTTACTCGGGGTATGGGGAGATAGACGGCTACACCTTC

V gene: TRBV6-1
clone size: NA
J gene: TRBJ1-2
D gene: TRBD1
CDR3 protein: CASTRQGIGYTF
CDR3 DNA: TGTGCCAGCACTCGACAGGGGATTGGCTACACCTTC

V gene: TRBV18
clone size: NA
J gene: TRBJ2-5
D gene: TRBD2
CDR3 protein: CASSPLPGLRKETQYF
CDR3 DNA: TGTGCCAGCTCACCACTCCCGGGACTAAGGAAGGAGACCCAGTACTTC

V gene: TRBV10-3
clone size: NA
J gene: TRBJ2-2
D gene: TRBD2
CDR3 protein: CAISEWSGSHTGELFF
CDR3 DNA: TGTGCCATCAGTGAGTGGAGCGGGAGTCACACCGGGGAGCTGTTTTTT

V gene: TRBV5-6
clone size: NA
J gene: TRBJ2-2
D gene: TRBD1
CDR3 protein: CASSLNRGTYNTGELFF
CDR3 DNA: TGTGCCAGCAGCTTGAACAGGGGGACCTATAACACCGGGGAGCTGTTTTTT

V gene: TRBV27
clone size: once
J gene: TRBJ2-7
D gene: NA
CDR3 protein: CASSLIWTGEVTYEQYF
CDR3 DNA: TGTGCCAGCAGTTTAATTTGGACGGGAGAGGTGACCTACGAGCAGTACTTC

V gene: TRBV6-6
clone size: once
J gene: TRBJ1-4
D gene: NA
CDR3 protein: CASSSAGLEANEKLFF
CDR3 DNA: TGTGCCAGCAGTTCCGCGGGCCTCGAGGCTAATGAAAAACTGTTTTTT

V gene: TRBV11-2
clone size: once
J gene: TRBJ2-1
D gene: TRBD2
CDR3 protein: CATRGGPRNEQFF
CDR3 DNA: TGTGCCACGAGGGGAGGGCCCCGCAATGAGCAGTTCTTC

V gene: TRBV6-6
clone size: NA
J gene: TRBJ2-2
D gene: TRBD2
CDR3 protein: CASTRGLAGRAGELFF
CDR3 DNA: TGTGCCAGCACTCGCGGACTAGCCGGTAGGGCCGGGGAGCTGTTTTTT

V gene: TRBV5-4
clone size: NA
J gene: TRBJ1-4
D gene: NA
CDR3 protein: CASSGGGTNEKLFF
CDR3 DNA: TGTGCCAGCAGCGGAGGTGGGACTAATGAAAAACTGTTTTTT

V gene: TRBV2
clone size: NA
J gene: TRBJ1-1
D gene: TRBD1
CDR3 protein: CASSRGTGGVEAFF
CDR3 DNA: TGTGCCAGCAGTCGGGGGACAGGGGGCGTTGAAGCTTTCTTT